The entry below gives a single T cell receptor beta chain sequence along with its context. Antigen specificity is unknown. These data come from a study of T cell repertoires in cytomegalovirus infection. A single record per CDR3 protein comes from TCRdb applying MiXCR to the reads. Of about 530,000 distinct CDR3 sequences in the sample, roughly 29% were seen once. Study-wide findings and caveats: The cumulative frequency of public TCR beta families distinguished individuals who carried CMV together with the relevant HLA.

The CDR3 runs to 12 residues. J was trimmed by 5 bases and V by 10 bases; bases with no gene match: 7. CDR1 SGHVT and CDR2 SQSDAQ come from the germline V gene. The sample consisted of PBMCs. V and J are TRBV7-4 and TRBJ2-5; 7 bases match TRBD1. The receptor was isolated from a human donor in good health (CMV status not recorded). Some clones in this sample may be carry-over from other donors' samples. The CDR3 DNA sequence: TGTGCCATTCCGACAGGGTCGGAGACCCAGTACTTC. This translates into CAIPTGSETQYF.